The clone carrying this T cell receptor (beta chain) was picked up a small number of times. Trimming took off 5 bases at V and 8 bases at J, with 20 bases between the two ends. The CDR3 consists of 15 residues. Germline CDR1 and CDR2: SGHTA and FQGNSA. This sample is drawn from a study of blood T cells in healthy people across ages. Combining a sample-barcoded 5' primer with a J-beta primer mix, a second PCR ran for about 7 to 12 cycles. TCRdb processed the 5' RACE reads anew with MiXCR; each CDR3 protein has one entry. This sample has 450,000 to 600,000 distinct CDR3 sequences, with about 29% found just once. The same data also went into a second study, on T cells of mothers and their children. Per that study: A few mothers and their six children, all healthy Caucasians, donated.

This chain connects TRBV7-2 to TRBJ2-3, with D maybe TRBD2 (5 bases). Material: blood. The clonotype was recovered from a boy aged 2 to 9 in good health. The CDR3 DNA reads TGTGCCAGCAGCCCTTGGACGGAGGCTAGTGCTACGCAGTATTTT. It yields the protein CASSPWTEASATQYF.